The source of this T cell receptor beta chain is a study of blood T cells in healthy people across ages. Whole-study results and caveats: Strongly correlated with naive T cell percentage was TCR beta diversity. The authors considered diversity estimates from one million T cells to be underestimates.

A second PCR, run for roughly 7 to 12 cycles, used a sample-barcoded 5' primer plus a J-beta primer mix. Every single cDNA molecule received a tag from a template-switch adaptor with 12 random nucleotides. TCRdb fed the 5' RACE reads into MiXCR, producing one record per CDR3 protein. Here the sample spans about 1.5 million distinct CDR3 sequences, approximately 43% being singletons. Germline V gives CDR1 SGHDT, CDR2 YYEEEE. The CDR3 has 18 residues. After removal of 3 bases from V and 7 bases from J, the junction contained 22 bases not matched to a gene. Comment on this clonotype: Its specificity is not known.

The people who gave samples were healthy Caucasians from Russia, aged roughly 6 to 100. Sequencing was carried out using blood. This receptor was obtained from a young woman in good health. The V and J genes are TRBV5-6 and TRBJ2-7; 7 nucleotides line up with TRBD2. CDR3 loop: CASSSRSSGSRRYNEQYF. The CDR3 DNA reads as TGTGCCAGCAGCTCCCGGAGTAGCGGGTCCAGAAGGTACAATGAGCAGTACTTC.